One sample yielded the 32 T cell receptor beta chains listed below, sequenced in a study of cytomegalovirus exposure and HLA in healthy donors. The protocol was immunoSEQ multiplex PCR, while the TCRdb copy is restricted to in-frame clones and leaves out a portion. The sample contains 100,000 to 150,000 clones, 90% to 95% of which appear only once. What was sequenced was PBMCs. The receptors derive from a woman in her late teens or twenties in good health and CMV-seronegative.

The chain has TRBV30 and TRBJ2-5; D is possibly TRBD1 (6 bases). Trimming pared 4 bases from V and 5 bases from J, leaving 11 bases between. This CDR3 is built from 12 residues. The V gene's germline CDR1 is GTSNPN and CDR2 SVGIG (reference sequence). In nucleotides, the CDR3 is TGTGCCTGGATTACAGGGATGGAGACCCAGTACTTC. It yields the protein CAWITGMETQYF.

This chain joins TRBV7-9 and TRBJ1-2; D not resolved. The ends were cut back, 4 bases at V and 8 bases at J, with 14 bases in the middle. Per germline, CDR1 SEHNR and CDR2 FQNEAQ (reference sequence). The length of the CDR3 is 13 residues. Here the CDR3 reads CASSSQAIQGYTF. In DNA, the CDR3 is TGTGCCAGCAGCTCGCAGGCCATTCAGGGCTACACCTTC.

The chain has TRBV6-1 and TRBJ2-7; 10 bases match TRBD1. Germline trimming cut 6 bases from V and 2 bases from J; bases unmatched to any gene: 4. Germline V gene sequence: CDR1 MNHNS, CDR2 SASEGT. The CDR3 extends over 14 amino acids. CDR3 protein: CASSAGTGAYEQYF. CDR3 coding DNA: TGTGCCAGCAGCGCCGGGACAGGGGCCTACGAGCAGTACTTC.

CDR3 amino acids: CSACNPGGETQYF. CDR3 in DNA: TGCAGCGCATGTAATCCGGGGGGAGAGACCCAGTACTTC. The chain couples TRBV29-1 to TRBJ2-5; 7 positions match TRBD2. This CDR3 has 13 amino acids. Germline loops: CDR1 SQVTM, CDR2 ANQGSEA. Trimming cost V 7 bases and J 4 bases; bases outside gene matches: 9.

The count of this clone is one. V and J are TRBV21-1 and TRBJ2-7; TRBD1 is the table's D call and was not checked against the DNA. TRBV21-1 is listed as a pseudogene. This CDR3 region has 14 residues. The CDR3 region is CASSKRTHIYEQYF. CDR3 bases: TGTGCCAGCAGCAAACGAACCCACATCTACGAGCAGTACTTC.

The chain employs TRBV30 and TRBJ1-3; 9 bases are a match to TRBD1. CDR1 and CDR2 (germline): GTSNPN, SVGIG (reference sequence). The length of the CDR3 is 16 residues. V gave up 3 bases and J gave up 0 bases; unmatched junction bases: 6. This CDR3 reads CAWRTPGQGSGNTIYF. The DNA for the CDR3 is TGTGCCTGGAGGACACCGGGACAGGGCTCTGGAAACACCATATATTTT.

This chain links TRBV5-6 with TRBJ1-1; D uncertain. Trimming left V 0 bases short and J 12 bases short, with 15 bases between. This CDR3 is 13 amino acids long. The germline gives CDR1 SGHDT, CDR2 YYEEEE. For the CDR3, the DNA is TGTGCCAGCAGCTTGGCCCCCCGGGATGTGACTTTCTTT. This translates into CASSLAPRDVTFF. The full variable domain, completed using reference TRBV5-6 and TRBJ1-1, is DAGVTQSPTHLIKTRGQQVTLRCSPKSGHDTVSWYQQALGQGPQFIFQYYEEEERQRGNFPDRFSGHQFPNYSSELNVNALLLGDSALYLCASSLAPRDVTFFGQGTRLTVV.

This clone was observed once. This chain connects TRBV6-1 to TRBJ2-7, with 9 bases matching TRBD1. Germline V gene sequence: CDR1 MNHNS, CDR2 SASEGT. The V and J ends lost 7 bases and 10 bases, in that order; junction bases with no gene match: 14. The CDR3 consists of 14 residues. The CDR3 region is CASTSLGQGWTQYF. CDR3 bases: TGTGCCAGCACCAGTTTGGGACAGGGCTGGACTCAGTACTTC.

This chain joins TRBV7-7 and TRBJ1-3; tentative D call: TRBD1 (5 bases). CDR1 SSHAT and CDR2 FNYEAQ come from the germline V gene (reference sequence). The CDR3 has 15 amino acids. V dropped 5 bases and J dropped 0 bases, with 11 bases sitting between them. Written as DNA, the CDR3 is TGTGCCAGCAGCGCCGGGACTAACTCTGGAAACACCATATATTTT. Translation: CASSAGTNSGNTIYF.

The V gene is TRBV6-1, the J gene TRBJ2-5, with 8 nucleotides matching TRBD2. The CDR3 sequence is 15 residues long. Germline V CDR1 and CDR2: MNHNS, SASEGT. Losses at the gene ends were 6 bases for V and 1 base for J; bases not matched to a gene: 7. CDR3 loop: CASRYSGVPQETQYF. The CDR3 DNA follows: TGTGCCAGCAGATATAGCGGGGTCCCCCAAGAGACCCAGTACTTC.

This rearrangement joins TRBV19 to TRBJ2-7; TRBD2 aligns across 9 bases. Losses at the gene ends were 5 bases for V and 1 base for J; bases not matched to a gene: 6. Germline-derived CDR1 and CDR2 are LNHDA and SQIVND (reference sequence). The CDR3 consists of 15 residues. This CDR3 reads CASSSPTSGSYEQYF. CDR3 bases: TGTGCCAGTAGTTCCCCGACTAGCGGATCCTACGAGCAGTACTTC.

The chain couples TRBV7-3 to TRBJ2-5; 9 bases agree with TRBD2. The germline V gene has CDR1 SGHTA and CDR2 FQGTGA. J gave up 7 bases and V 5 bases, and 11 bases lay outside the gene matches. This CDR3 has 15 residues. CDR3 loop: CASSPAGGQGRTQYF. CDR3 nucleotide sequence: TGTGCCAGCAGCCCCGCGGGGGGGCAAGGGAGGACCCAGTACTTC.

This chain connects TRBV28 to TRBJ1-2, with TRBD1 matching over 12 bases. CDR3 size: 14 residues. V was pared by 4 bases and J by 7 bases, with 4 bases of the junction left unmatched. Germline V CDR1 and CDR2: MDHEN, SYDVKM. The CDR3 here is CASSWDRGLFGYTF. In DNA form, the CDR3 reads TGTGCCAGCAGTTGGGACAGGGGGCTTTTTGGCTACACCTTC.

The CDR3 DNA sequence: TGCGCCAGCAGCTTGGGGCTAGCGGGGTCCCAAGAGACCCAGTACTTC. Protein product: CASSLGLAGSQETQYF. V is TRBV5-1 and J is TRBJ2-5; 9 bases are a match to TRBD2. CDR3 length equals 16 residues. The junction had 4 bases not matched to a gene; V was cut back by 0 bases and J by 1 base. Germline V gene data show CDR1 as SGHRS and CDR2 as YFSETQ.

This clone has more than one count but fewer than ten. The V and J genes are TRBV7-2 and TRBJ1-1, with TRBD1 matching over 7 bases. Germline V gene lookup returns CDR1 SGHTA and CDR2 FQGNSA. The CDR3 contains 15 residues. Losses at the gene ends were 7 bases for V and 0 bases for J; bases not matched to a gene: 8. The CDR3 DNA reads as TGTGCCAGCACCACAAACAGGGGCATGAACACTGAAGCTTTCTTT. Amino acids: CASTTNRGMNTEAFF.

V usage is TRBV25-1 and J usage is TRBJ2-3; the D gene is possibly TRBD2 (6 bases). This CDR3 is built from 14 residues. Germline CDR1 is MGHDK and CDR2 is SYGVNS. Trimming pared 4 bases from V and 0 bases from J, leaving 8 bases between. CDR3 sequence reads: CASSGDFSTDTQYF. The CDR3 DNA reads as TGTGCCAGCAGTGGGGACTTCAGCACAGATACGCAGTATTTT.

The chain links TRBV2 to TRBJ2-5; 14 nucleotides agree with TRBD2. V lost 7 bases to trimming and J lost 2 bases; unmatched junction nucleotides: 9. Germline V gene data show CDR1 as SNHLY and CDR2 as FYNNEI. CDR3 length: 17 residues. The CDR3 region is CASKPGLAGVEQETQYF. The CDR3 DNA reads as TGTGCCAGCAAGCCGGGACTAGCGGGAGTCGAGCAAGAGACCCAGTACTTC.

The chain combines TRBV6-1 with TRBJ1-1; TRBD1 aligns across 7 bases. Per the germline V gene, CDR1 is MNHNS and CDR2 is SASEGT. V lost 10 bases, J lost 0 bases, and 11 bases stayed unmatched. The CDR3 totals 15 residues. The CDR3 DNA is TGTGCCACCAAGGGGGCCTACCTCATGAACACTGAAGCTTTCTTT. It is translated as CATKGAYLMNTEAFF.

Remarks on this clone: This sample also contains other DNA sequences that code for the same CDR3. This chain connects TRBV29-1 to TRBJ2-7; 7 bases line up with TRBD1. The CDR3 length is 12 residues. Germline CDR1 is SQVTM and CDR2 is ANQGSEA. The trim removed 4 bases at V and 3 bases at J, leaving 3 bases unmatched. The CDR3 reads CSVGGGGYEQYF. CDR3 nucleotide sequence: TGCAGCGTTGGAGGGGGCGGCTACGAGCAGTACTTC.

This chain uses TRBV29-1 with TRBJ2-1, with 13 bases lining up with TRBD2. The V and J ends lost 2 bases and 0 bases, in that order; junction bases with no gene match: 4. The germline V gene has CDR1 SQVTM and CDR2 ANQGSEA. This CDR3 is built from 17 residues. The CDR3 region has the DNA TGCAGCGTTGAAATACTAGCGGGGGGGCCCTCCTACAATGAGCAGTTCTTC. This codes for CSVEILAGGPSYNEQFF.

The rearrangement links TRBV7-3 to TRBJ2-3; TRBD2 matches 9 bases. The CDR3 covers 17 residues. Germline CDR1 is SGHTA and CDR2 is FQGTGA. V trimming: 5 bases; J trimming: 5 bases; junction bases outside the gene matches: 14. The CDR3: CASSEVGPAGGLDTQYF. The CDR3 DNA reads TGTGCCAGCAGCGAAGTGGGGCCAGCGGGGGGATTAGATACGCAGTATTTT.

This chain links TRBV4-2 with TRBJ2-1; D is perhaps TRBD1 (5 bases). CDR3 size: 12 residues. Germline V gene lookup returns CDR1 LGHNA and CDR2 YNFKEQ. Between the trimmed V and J ends, which lost 2 bases and 6 bases, there was a span of 5 bases. The CDR3 DNA is TGTGCCAGCAGCCAAACAGGCAATGAGCAGTTCTTC. Protein: CASSQTGNEQFF.

This chain joins TRBV7-9 and TRBJ2-5, with D perhaps matching TRBD1 (6 bases). CDR3 length: 14 residues. Germline V gives CDR1 SEHNR, CDR2 FQNEAQ (reference sequence). V was pared by 5 bases and J by 5 bases, with 15 bases between. In nucleotides, the CDR3 is TGTGCCAGCAGCCAGTCAAATACAGGGGAGACCCAGTACTTC. It translates to CASSQSNTGETQYF. The entire variable domain, with the rest obtained from reference TRBV7-9 and TRBJ2-5, is as follows: DTGVSQNPRHKITKRGQNVTFRCDPISEHNRLYWYRQTLGQGPEFLTYFQNEAQLEKSRLLSDRFSAERPKGSFSTLEIQRTEQGDSAMYLCASSQSNTGETQYFGPGTRLLVL.

The chain is built from TRBV28 and TRBJ1-5; D is possibly TRBD1 (6 bases). Germline V lookup: CDR1 MDHEN, CDR2 SYDVKM. This CDR3 is 13 amino acids long. Trimming took off 6 bases at V and 6 bases at J, with 12 bases between the two ends. CDR3 sequence (DNA): TGTGCCAGCAGACAGGGTTTGAGTCAGCCCCAGCATTTT. Its protein is CASRQGLSQPQHF. The full variable domain, with the rest looked up from reference TRBV28 and TRBJ1-5, is DVKVTQSSRYLVKRTGEKVFLECVQDMDHENMFWYRQDPGLGLRLIYFSYDVKMKEKGDIPEGYSVSREKKERFSLILESASTNQTSMYLCASRQGLSQPQHFGDGTRLSIL.

The rearrangement joins TRBV7-3 to TRBJ2-2, with TRBD2 matching over 8 bases. The V gene's germline CDR1 is SGHTA and CDR2 FQGTGA. The V and J ends lost 1 base and 0 bases, in that order; junction bases with no gene match: 7. This CDR3 spans 18 amino acids. The CDR3: CASSLIASGGANTGELFF. DNA of the CDR3: TGTGCCAGCAGCTTAATCGCCAGCGGGGGCGCGAACACCGGGGAGCTGTTTTTT.

The chain recombines TRBV6-5 with TRBJ1-2; no clear D gene. The V end lost 6 bases, the J end lost 2 bases, and 13 bases lay between the germline ends. Per germline, CDR1 MNHEY and CDR2 SVGAGI. The CDR3 length is 14 residues. The CDR3 DNA sequence: TGTGCCAGCAGGAACCCGGGGTCCAACTATGGCTACACCTTC. Translation: CASRNPGSNYGYTF.

This clone showed up just a few times. The chain employs TRBV5-4 and TRBJ1-1; D is uncertain. Germline values: CDR1 SGHNT, CDR2 YYREEE (reference sequence). Trimming took off 0 bases at V and 2 bases at J, with 11 bases between the two ends. This CDR3 is built from 15 residues. The CDR3 protein is CASSLALDTNTEAFF. The CDR3 region has the DNA TGTGCCAGCAGCTTGGCCTTAGACACTAACACTGAAGCTTTCTTT.

The CDR3 here is CASSFGDRDTDTQYF. The CDR3 DNA sequence: TGCGCCAGCAGCTTCGGCGACAGGGACACAGATACGCAGTATTTT. The rearrangement joins TRBV5-1 to TRBJ2-3; 7 bases agree with TRBD1. Germline CDR1 SGHRS, CDR2 YFSETQ. CDR3 length: 15 amino acids. V lost 2 bases and J lost 2; bases outside the gene matches: 5. Looking up the rest from reference TRBV5-1 and TRBJ2-3 gives the full variable domain: KAGVTQTPRYLIKTRGQQVTLSCSPISGHRSVSWYQQTPGQGLQFLFEYFSETQRNKGNFPGRFSGRQFSNSRSEMNVSTLELGDSALYLCASSFGDRDTDTQYFGPGTRLTVL.

This rearrangement joins TRBV14 to TRBJ2-3, with D tentatively TRBD1 (6 bases). Per the germline V gene, CDR1 is SGHDN and CDR2 is FVKESK. Trimming pared 6 bases from V and 0 bases from J, leaving 13 bases between. The CDR3 runs 15 residues. This chain's CDR3 is CASSRTGSSTDTQYF. Here the CDR3 DNA reads TGTGCCAGCAGTCGAACAGGGTCTAGCACAGATACGCAGTATTTT.

The gene calls are TRBV28 and TRBJ2-7, with 12 bases fitting TRBD2. This CDR3 has 17 amino acids. V lost 2 bases and J lost 4; bases outside the gene matches: 9. Germline assignment: CDR1 MDHEN and CDR2 SYDVKM. This CDR3 is CASSLHPLTSGSYEQYF. Written as DNA, the CDR3 is TGTGCCAGCAGTTTACACCCTCTGACTAGCGGGAGTTACGAGCAGTACTTC.

The chain has TRBV18 and TRBJ1-1, with TRBD1 as a possible D gene (6 bases). The germline gives CDR1 KGHSH, CDR2 LQKENI. CDR3 length: 13 residues. Trimming took 7 bases from V and 0 from J, leaving 9 bases between them. The CDR3 region has the DNA TGTGCCAGCTTCACAGGGATGAACACTGAAGCTTTCTTT. This encodes CASFTGMNTEAFF.

This sequence joins TRBV7-9 and TRBJ1-3; the match to TRBD1 covers 8 bases. The V and J ends lost 5 bases and 1 base, in that order; junction bases with no gene match: 4. This CDR3 spans 15 amino acids. Germline V CDR1 and CDR2: SEHNR, FQNEAQ (reference sequence). CDR3 bases: TGTGCCAGCAGCACCAGACAGGGGTCTGGAAACACCATATATTTT. Amino acids: CASSTRQGSGNTIYF. Supplemented by reference TRBV7-9 and TRBJ1-3, the full variable domain reads DTGVSQNPRHKITKRGQNVTFRCDPISEHNRLYWYRQTLGQGPEFLTYFQNEAQLEKSRLLSDRFSAERPKGSFSTLEIQRTEQGDSAMYLCASSTRQGSGNTIYFGEGSWLTVV.